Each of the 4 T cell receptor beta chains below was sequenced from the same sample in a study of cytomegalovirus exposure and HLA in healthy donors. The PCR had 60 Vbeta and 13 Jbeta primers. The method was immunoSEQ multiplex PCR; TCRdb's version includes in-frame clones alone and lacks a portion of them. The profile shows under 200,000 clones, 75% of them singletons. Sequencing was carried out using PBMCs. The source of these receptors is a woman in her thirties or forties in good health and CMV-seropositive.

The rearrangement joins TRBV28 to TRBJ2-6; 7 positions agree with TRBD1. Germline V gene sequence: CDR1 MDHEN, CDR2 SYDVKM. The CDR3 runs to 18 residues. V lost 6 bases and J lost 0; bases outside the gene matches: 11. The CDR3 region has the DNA TGTGCCAGCAGGACAAGGACAGGTAGCTTCTCTGGGGCCAACGTCCTGACTTTC. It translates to CASRTRTGSFSGANVLTF.

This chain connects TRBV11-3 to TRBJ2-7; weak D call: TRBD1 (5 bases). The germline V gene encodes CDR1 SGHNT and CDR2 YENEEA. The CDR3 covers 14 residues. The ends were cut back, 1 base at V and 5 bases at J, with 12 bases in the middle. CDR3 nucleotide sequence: TGTGCCAGCAGCTTAGGTCCCTCAGGGAACGAGCAGTACTTC. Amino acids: CASSLGPSGNEQYF.

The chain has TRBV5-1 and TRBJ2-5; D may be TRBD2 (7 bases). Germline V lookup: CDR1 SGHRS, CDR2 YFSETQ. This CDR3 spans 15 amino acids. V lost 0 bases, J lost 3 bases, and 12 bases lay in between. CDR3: CASSLDTGREETQYF. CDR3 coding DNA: TGCGCCAGCAGCTTGGATACAGGGAGGGAAGAGACCCAGTACTTC.

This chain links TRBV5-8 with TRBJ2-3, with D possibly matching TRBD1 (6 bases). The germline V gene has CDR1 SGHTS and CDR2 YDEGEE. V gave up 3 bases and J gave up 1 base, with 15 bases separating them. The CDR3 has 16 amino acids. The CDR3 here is CASSSRDTLGTDTQYF. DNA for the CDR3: TGTGCCAGCAGCTCTAGGGACACTCTAGGCACAGATACGCAGTATTTT.